This T cell receptor beta chain was sequenced during a study of blood T cell repertoires in COVID-19. Turning to the study itself: PBMCs, B-cell-depleted T cells, or T cells provided the cDNA or gDNA that made up the material.

Per the study methods: Reference gene primer amplification in the assay estimated nucleated cell counts. The protocol was immunoSEQ multiplex PCR, while the TCRdb copy is restricted to in-frame clones and leaves out a portion. V, J and clone size were drawn from that table, and D and trimming were deduced from the DNA. The table has a few hundred thousand clones, around 90% seen once. This CDR3 contains 21 residues. Germline CDR1 and CDR2: MGHRA and YSYEKL. The trim removed 0 bases at V and 5 bases at J, leaving 18 bases unmatched. Participant-reported clinical history was the basis for cohort assignment. Two negative PCRs, clearance, or symptom resolution characterized the recovered Cohort 3 donors.

The chain combines TRBV4-1 with TRBJ2-3; 12 nucleotides line up with TRBD2. The sequence was collected from a woman aged 40 to 50 who had recovered from COVID-19. Sequencing input: PBMCs or T cells enriched from blood (not recorded which). In DNA form, the CDR3 reads TGCGCCAGCAGCCAAGAAGCCTCATTGACTAGCGGGAGCCCTCTTCTAGATACGCAGTATTTT. As protein: CASSQEASLTSGSPLLDTQYF.